This T cell receptor beta chain comes out of a study of shared clonotypes between healthy human individuals. Data came from immunoSEQ multiplex PCR; TCRdb stores just in-frame clones and leaves some out. This table holds under 2.5 million clones, 85% to 95% found once. The source material was naive CD4+ T cells from PBMCs. The subset here: CD45RA+ positively selected. The source is a man aged 18-30 years in good health. Some clones in this sample may be carry-over from other donors' samples.

CDR3 protein: CASSHSKGSNYEQYF. CDR3 DNA sequence: TGTGCCAGCTCACATAGCAAGGGGTCAAACTACGAGCAGTACTTC. This rearrangement joins TRBV18 to TRBJ2-7; D is perhaps TRBD1 (5 bases). The germline V gene encodes CDR1 KGHSH and CDR2 LQKENI. This CDR3 has 15 amino acids. Trimming removed 4 bases from V and 3 bases from J, with 16 bases in between.